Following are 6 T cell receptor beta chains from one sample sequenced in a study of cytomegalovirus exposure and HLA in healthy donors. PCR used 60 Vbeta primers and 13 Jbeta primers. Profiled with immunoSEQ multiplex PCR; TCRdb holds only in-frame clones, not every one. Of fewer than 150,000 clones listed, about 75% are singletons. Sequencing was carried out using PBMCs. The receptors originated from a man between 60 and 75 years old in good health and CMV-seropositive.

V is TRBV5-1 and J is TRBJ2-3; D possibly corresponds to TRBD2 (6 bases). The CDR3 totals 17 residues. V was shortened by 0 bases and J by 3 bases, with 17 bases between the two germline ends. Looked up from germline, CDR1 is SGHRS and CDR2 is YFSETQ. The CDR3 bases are TGCGCCAGCAGCTTGGGGACCCGGGGGATCTTGACAGATACGCAGTATTTT. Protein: CASSLGTRGILTDTQYF.

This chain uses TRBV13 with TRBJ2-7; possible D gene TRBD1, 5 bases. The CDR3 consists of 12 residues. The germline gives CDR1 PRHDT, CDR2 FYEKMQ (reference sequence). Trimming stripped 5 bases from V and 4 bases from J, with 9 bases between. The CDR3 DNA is TGTGCCAGCAGCAGAGACAGATACGAGCAGTACTTC. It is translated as CASSRDRYEQYF. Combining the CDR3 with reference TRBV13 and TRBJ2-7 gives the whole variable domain AAGVIQSPRHLIKEKRETATLKCYPIPRHDTVYWYQQGPGQDPQFLISFYEKMQSDKGSIPDRFSAQQFSDYHSELNMSSLELGDSALYFCASSRDRYEQYFGPGTRLTVT.

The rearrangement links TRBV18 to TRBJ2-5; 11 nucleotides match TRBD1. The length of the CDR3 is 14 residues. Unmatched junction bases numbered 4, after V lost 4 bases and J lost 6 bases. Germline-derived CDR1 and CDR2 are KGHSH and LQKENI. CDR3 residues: CASSRDRGVQTQYF. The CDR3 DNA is TGTGCCAGCTCACGGGACAGGGGGGTCCAGACCCAGTACTTC.

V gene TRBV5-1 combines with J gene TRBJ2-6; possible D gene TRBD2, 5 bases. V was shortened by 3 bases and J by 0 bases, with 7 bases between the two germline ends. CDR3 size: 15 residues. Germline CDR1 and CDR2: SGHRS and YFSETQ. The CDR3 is CASSSGTSGANVLTF. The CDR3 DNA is TGCGCCAGCAGCTCGGGAACCTCTGGGGCCAACGTCCTGACTTTC.

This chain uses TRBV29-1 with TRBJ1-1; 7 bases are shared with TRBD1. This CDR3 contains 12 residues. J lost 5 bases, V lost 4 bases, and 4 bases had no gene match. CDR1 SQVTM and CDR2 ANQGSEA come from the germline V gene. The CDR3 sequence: CSVVGGGTEAFF. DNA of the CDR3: TGCAGCGTTGTAGGGGGCGGAACTGAAGCTTTCTTT.

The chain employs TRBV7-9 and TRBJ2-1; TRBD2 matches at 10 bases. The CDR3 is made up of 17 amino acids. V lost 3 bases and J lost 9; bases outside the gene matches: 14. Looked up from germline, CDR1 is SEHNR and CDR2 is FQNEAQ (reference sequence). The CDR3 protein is CASSLALGLAGVSEQFF. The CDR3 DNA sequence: TGTGCCAGCAGCTTGGCTCTGGGGCTAGCGGGAGTCAGTGAGCAGTTCTTC.